This T cell receptor beta chain emerged from a study of blood T cell repertoires in COVID-19. Study context: Samples of COVID-19 (acute and convalescent) were obtained from the United States, Italy and Spain. PBMCs, B-cell-depleted T cells, or T cells were the source of the cDNA or gDNA that made up the material.

A few counts support this clone. In the original processing: Quantification of nucleated cells was approximated via reference gene primer amplification. Sequenced by immunoSEQ multiplex PCR; TCRdb stores in-frame clones only, minus some. From that table come the V and J calls and clone size; the DNA was used to work out D and trimming. The sample contains some 80,000 clones, roughly 85% of which appear only once. The source is a woman in her 70s with acute or convalescent COVID-19. Sequenced material: peripheral blood.

The CDR3 here is CASRDTGGNYGYTF. CDR3 sequence (DNA): TGTGCCAGCAGGGATACAGGAGGGAACTATGGCTACACCTTC. The chain is built from TRBV2 and TRBJ1-2, with TRBD1 as a possible D gene (5 bases). The germline V and J ends were trimmed by 6 bases and 2 bases, with 13 bases remaining between them. In germline, CDR1 is SNHLY, CDR2 FYNNEI. This CDR3 has 14 residues.